The rows below give T cell receptor beta chains drawn from one sample of a study of CD8+ T cells in alopecia areata. The method was immunoSEQ multiplex PCR; TCRdb's version includes in-frame clones alone and lacks a portion of them. The table lists approximately 170,000 clones, roughly 60% of them singletons. Material: CD4+ T cells sorted from blood, obtained at week 24, from a patient treated with tofacitinib. These receptors all come from a human donor with alopecia areata. The CDR3 runs from the conserved cysteine through the conserved F or W. A D gene is named only where the DNA matches it firmly. Clone size is shown for a subset of rows, as once, few, many or a class of expanded clone.

J: TRBJ1-1; D: NA; size: few; V: TRBV29-1; CDR3: CSVEDDPANTEAFF; DNA: TGCAGCGTTGAAGATGACCCTGCGAACACTGAAGCTTTCTTT
J: TRBJ1-2; D: NA; size: few; V: TRBV5-1; CDR3: CASSLAGDYGYTF; DNA: TGCGCCAGCAGCTTGGCCGGGGACTATGGCTACACCTTC
J: TRBJ1-1; D: TRBD1; size: once; V: TRBV18; CDR3: CASSPTGQANTEAFF; DNA: TGTGCCAGCTCACCTACGGGACAGGCGAACACTGAAGCTTTCTTT
J: TRBJ2-3; D: TRBD2; size: many; V: TRBV11-3; CDR3: CASSPSGRLAGFTDTQYF; DNA: TGTGCCAGCAGCCCCTCTGGGAGGTTAGCGGGCTTTACAGATACGCAGTATTTT
J: TRBJ1-2; D: NA; size: NA; V: TRBV6-5; CDR3: CASSKGRGYTF; DNA: TGTGCCAGCAGTAAAGGTCGGGGCTACACCTTC
J: TRBJ2-7; D: NA; size: NA; V: TRBV6-5; CDR3: CASSYDGRSYEQYF; DNA: TGTGCCAGCAGTTACGATGGCAGGTCCTACGAGCAGTACTTC
J: TRBJ2-5; D: NA; size: NA; V: TRBV5-1; CDR3: CASSSATGRGETQYF; DNA: TGCGCCAGCAGCTCCGCTACGGGACGGGGTGAGACCCAGTACTTC
J: TRBJ1-2; D: NA; size: NA; V: TRBV25-1; CDR3: CASSPRIGGYTF; DNA: TGTGCCAGCAGTCCCCGGATAGGTGGCTACACCTTC
J: TRBJ1-1; D: TRBD1; size: once; V: TRBV29-1; CDR3: CSVEDSKGTAAFF; DNA: TGCAGCGTTGAAGATTCGAAGGGGACAGCCGCTTTCTTT
J: TRBJ2-1; D: NA; size: many; V: TRBV7-2; CDR3: CASSSGPFDYNEQFF; DNA: TGTGCCAGCAGCTCCGGACCGTTTGACTACAATGAGCAGTTCTTC
J: TRBJ2-7; D: TRBD1; size: NA; V: TRBV27; CDR3: CASRAYGTGEAYEQYF; DNA: TGTGCCAGCAGGGCCTATGGGACAGGAGAAGCCTACGAGCAGTACTTC
J: TRBJ1-2; D: TRBD1; size: NA; V: TRBV29-1; CDR3: CSVDRDSSRGYTF; DNA: TGCAGCGTCGACCGGGACAGTTCGCGTGGCTACACCTTC
J: TRBJ2-7; D: TRBD1; size: NA; V: TRBV29-1; CDR3: CSAYPGTGSYEQYF; DNA: TGCAGCGCATACCCGGGGACAGGGTCCTACGAGCAGTACTTC
J: TRBJ2-7; D: NA; size: NA; V: TRBV10-3; CDR3: CAISEVSGGSSYEQYF; DNA: TGTGCCATCAGTGAAGTCTCTGGCGGAAGCTCCTACGAGCAGTACTTC
J: TRBJ2-5; D: NA; size: NA; V: TRBV18; CDR3: CASSPGPQETQYF; DNA: TGTGCCAGCTCACCGGGACCTCAAGAGACCCAGTACTTC
J: TRBJ2-7; D: TRBD2; size: NA; V: TRBV9; CDR3: CASSVSSGGTPSEQYF; DNA: TGTGCCAGCAGCGTAAGTTCCGGGGGGACCCCCTCCGAGCAGTACTTC
J: TRBJ2-3; D: TRBD1; size: few; V: TRBV6-5; CDR3: CASRDPGGTQYF; DNA: TGTGCCAGCAGGGACCCAGGGGGTACGCAGTATTTT
J: TRBJ2-3; D: NA; size: NA; V: TRBV20-1; CDR3: CSEAVADTQYF; DNA: TGCAGTGAGGCAGTAGCAGATACGCAGTATTTT
J: TRBJ2-4; D: TRBD1; size: few; V: TRBV25-1; CDR3: CASRRDSGNIQYF; DNA: TGTGCCAGCAGAAGGGACAGTGGGAACATTCAGTACTTC
J: TRBJ2-5; D: TRBD1; size: NA; V: TRBV5-1; CDR3: CASSIDRDRARGTQYF; DNA: TGCGCCAGCAGCATAGACCGGGACAGGGCCAGAGGGACCCAGTACTTC
J: TRBJ2-5; D: NA; size: few; V: TRBV16; CDR3: CASSQSETQYF; DNA: TGTGCCAGCAGCCAGAGTGAGACCCAGTACTTC
J: TRBJ1-2; D: NA; size: NA; V: TRBV6-5; CDR3: CASSYSGTGPYGYTF; DNA: TGTGCCAGCAGTTACTCTGGCACAGGGCCCTATGGCTACACCTTC
J: TRBJ2-5; D: NA; size: NA; V: TRBV6-5; CDR3: CASKKALGTGETQYF; DNA: TGTGCCAGCAAGAAAGCGTTGGGGACGGGGGAGACCCAGTACTTC
J: TRBJ1-4; D: TRBD1; size: NA; V: TRBV30; CDR3: CAWATGVATNEKLFF; DNA: TGTGCCTGGGCGACAGGGGTTGCGACTAATGAAAAACTGTTTTTT
J: TRBJ1-6; D: NA; size: NA; V: TRBV6-1; CDR3: CASSESGRGRPLHF; DNA: TGTGCCAGCAGTGAATCCGGCAGGGGAAGACCCCTCCACTTT
J: TRBJ2-7; D: NA; size: few; V: TRBV5-6; CDR3: CASSLVDSYEQYF; DNA: TGTGCCAGCAGCTTGGTAGACAGTTACGAGCAGTACTTC
J: TRBJ2-5; D: TRBD1; size: once; V: TRBV2; CDR3: CASTGDQETQYF; DNA: TGTGCCAGTACAGGGGATCAAGAGACCCAGTACTTC
J: TRBJ1-2; D: NA; size: NA; V: TRBV20-1; CDR3: CSVDYYGGYTF; DNA: TGCAGTGTCGACTACTATGGTGGCTACACCTTC
J: TRBJ2-4; D: NA; size: NA; V: TRBV29-1; CDR3: CSVRGTTGGHIQYF; DNA: TGCAGCGTTCGGGGAACGACAGGAGGCCACATTCAGTACTTC
J: TRBJ1-3; D: NA; size: few; V: TRBV7-9; CDR3: CASSLDGAEKNTIYF; DNA: TGTGCCAGCAGCTTAGACGGAGCGGAAAAAAACACCATATATTTT
J: TRBJ2-2; D: NA; size: NA; V: TRBV5-1; CDR3: CASSIKAGETGELFF; DNA: TGCGCCAGCAGTATAAAAGCCGGGGAGACCGGGGAGCTGTTTTTT
J: TRBJ1-4; D: NA; size: NA; V: TRBV28; CDR3: CASSLREKLFF; DNA: TGTGCCAGCAGTTTGCGCGAAAAACTGTTTTTT
J: TRBJ2-6; D: NA; size: few; V: TRBV5-1; CDR3: CASSWGFGANVLTF; DNA: TGCGCCAGCAGCTGGGGGTTTGGGGCCAACGTCCTGACTTTC
J: TRBJ2-3; D: TRBD1; size: NA; V: TRBV6-5; CDR3: CASRGQVSTDTQYF; DNA: TGTGCCAGCAGAGGACAGGTATCAACAGATACGCAGTATTTT
J: TRBJ2-3; D: TRBD2; size: NA; V: TRBV7-9; CDR3: CASSYHSGGHTDTQYF; DNA: TGTGCCAGCAGCTACCATAGCGGGGGGCACACAGATACGCAGTATTTT
J: TRBJ2-5; D: NA; size: few; V: TRBV10-3; CDR3: CAISESGNSQETQYF; DNA: TGTGCCATCAGTGAGTCGGGGAATTCCCAAGAGACCCAGTACTTC
J: TRBJ2-3; D: NA; size: once; V: TRBV5-1; CDR3: CASSLPLSYAASTDTQYF; DNA: TGCGCCAGCAGCTTGCCTCTGTCATATGCCGCTAGCACAGATACGCAGTATTTT
J: TRBJ2-7; D: NA; size: NA; V: TRBV15; CDR3: CATSRASYEQYF; DNA: TGTGCCACCAGCAGAGCCAGCTACGAGCAGTACTTC
J: TRBJ1-1; D: NA; size: NA; V: TRBV6-1; CDR3: CASTRGNTEAFF; DNA: TGTGCCAGCACCAGGGGCAACACTGAAGCTTTCTTT
J: TRBJ1-2; D: TRBD1; size: NA; V: TRBV29-1; CDR3: CSVWTGDGYTF; DNA: TGCAGCGTCTGGACAGGGGATGGCTACACCTTC
J: TRBJ2-7; D: TRBD2; size: NA; V: TRBV30; CDR3: CAWTPGLAGYEQYF; DNA: TGTGCCTGGACCCCCGGACTAGCGGGTTACGAGCAGTACTTC
J: TRBJ2-7; D: TRBD2; size: NA; V: TRBV30; CDR3: CAWSRLREDEQYF; DNA: TGTGCCTGGAGTAGACTTCGGGAGGACGAGCAGTACTTC
J: TRBJ1-2; D: TRBD1; size: NA; V: TRBV6-6; CDR3: CASTIGRGDYGYTF; DNA: TGTGCCAGCACCATAGGCAGGGGGGACTATGGCTACACCTTC
J: TRBJ1-5; D: NA; size: NA; V: TRBV15; CDR3: CATSRGPNQPQHF; DNA: TGTGCCACCAGCAGAGGCCCAAATCAGCCCCAGCATTTT
J: TRBJ1-6; D: NA; size: NA; V: TRBV5-1; CDR3: CASSLSGSWNSPLHF; DNA: TGCGCCAGCAGCTTGTCGGGGAGCTGGAATTCACCCCTCCACTTT
J: TRBJ2-2; D: TRBD2; size: once; V: TRBV4-2; CDR3: CASSQDGLAGVAGELFF; DNA: TGTGCCAGCAGCCAAGATGGTCTAGCGGGGGTTGCCGGGGAGCTGTTTTTT
J: TRBJ1-4; D: TRBD1; size: NA; V: TRBV23-1; CDR3: CASTQGGSFNEKLFF; DNA: TGCGCCAGCACCCAGGGGGGCAGCTTTAATGAAAAACTGTTTTTT
J: TRBJ2-3; D: NA; size: NA; V: TRBV30; CDR3: CAWSGATPEGADTQYF; DNA: TGTGCCTGGAGTGGGGCAACCCCGGAGGGAGCAGATACGCAGTATTTT
J: TRBJ2-5; D: NA; size: NA; V: TRBV25-1; CDR3: CASSDPRQKETQYF; DNA: TGTGCCAGCAGTGATCCCCGACAAAAAGAGACCCAGTACTTC